The rows below give T cell receptor beta chains drawn from one sample of a study of CD8+ T cells in alopecia areata. Assay: immunoSEQ multiplex PCR; the TCRdb copy retains only in-frame clones and omits some. The profile shows roughly 210,000 clones, approximately 40% of them singletons. The sequencing here drew on CD4+ T cells sorted from blood, taken at roughly week 38, from a patient treated with tofacitinib. Every receptor here comes from a human donor with alopecia areata. The CDR3 runs from the conserved cysteine through the conserved F or W. D genes are given only for firm matches. Size is stated for part of the rows, as once, few or many counts, or as a class when the clone is expanded.

TRBJ1-5 TRBV7-9 few TRBD1 TGTGCCAGCAGGCGTGGGGACAGGGGGAGAGGGAGCAATCAGCCCCAGCATTTT CASRRGDRGRGSNQPQHF
TRBJ2-7 TRBV5-1 - TRBD2 TGCGCCAGCAGCTCCGGGACTAGGAATGAGCAGTACTTC CASSSGTRNEQYF
TRBJ2-3 TRBV5-6 once TRBD1 TGTGCCAGCAGCTCCTACCAGGGGGACCCTACAGATACGCAGTATTTT CASSSYQGDPTDTQYF
TRBJ1-2 TRBV6-5 - TRBD1 TGTGCCAGCAAAAGGGACAGGGGGTCGGACTATGGCTACACCTTC CASKRDRGSDYGYTF
TRBJ2-6 TRBV19 many TRBD1 TGTGCCAGTAGTACCGGGACAGGAGACTCTGGGGCCAACGTCCTGACTTTC CASSTGTGDSGANVLTF
TRBJ2-5 TRBV7-9 - - TGTGCCAGCAGCTTAATTGACCTAGGAGAGACCCAGTACTTC CASSLIDLGETQYF
TRBJ2-3 TRBV6-5 - - TGTGCCAGCAGGGGGACCACGCAGTATTTT CASRGTTQYF
TRBJ2-5 TRBV29-1 - - TGCAGCGTTAGTAAAGAGACCCAGTACTTC CSVSKETQYF
TRBJ2-4 TRBV27 once TRBD1 TGTGCCAGCGGCCCAGGGGGCGGGGAAGCCAAAAACATTCAGTACTTC CASGPGGGEAKNIQYF
TRBJ2-7 TRBV5-1 few - TGCGCCAGCAGCTTGAGGGTCAGGGGCTACGAGCAGTACTTC CASSLRVRGYEQYF
TRBJ2-7 TRBV11-2 few - TGTGCCAGCAGGTTAGGGGCCCATCGGTCGACGTTCTACGAGCAGTACTTC CASRLGAHRSTFYEQYF
TRBJ2-2 TRBV4-1 - TRBD2 TGCGCCAGCAGCCGAGGGGGGCTAGCGGGAGGGACCGGGGAGCTGTTTTTT CASSRGGLAGGTGELFF
TRBJ1-1 TRBV19 - TRBD1 TGTGCCAGTACCCGGGACAGGAACACTGAAGCTTTCTTT CASTRDRNTEAFF
TRBJ2-3 TRBV29-1 once TRBD2 TGCAGCGCCGGGACTAGCGGCACAGATACGCAGTATTTT CSAGTSGTDTQYF
TRBJ2-1 TRBV29-1 - - TGCAGCGTTGTCATTCCCGGTGGGCAGTTCTTC CSVVIPGGQFF
TRBJ1-4 TRBV7-2 - TRBD1 TGTGCCAGCAGCTTTACCGGGACAGGGATGGAAAAACTGTTTTTT CASSFTGTGMEKLFF
TRBJ2-2 TRBV25-1 - - TGTGCCAGCAGTGAAGTTCCCGGCATTGGCACCGGGGAGCTGTTTTTT CASSEVPGIGTGELFF
TRBJ2-5 TRBV27 few - TGTGCCAGCAGCCTTAGGGACACCCTGGGGGAGACCCAGTACTTC CASSLRDTLGETQYF
TRBJ1-1 TRBV25-1 - - TGTGCCAGCAGTGAACGGGGTCCTGAAGCTTTCTTT CASSERGPEAFF
TRBJ1-2 TRBV5-6 few - TGTGCCAGCAGCCTTCACGGGAACTATGGCTACACCTTC CASSLHGNYGYTF
TRBJ1-2 TRBV30 - - TGTGCCTGGAGAGGGGTCAGCCGTCGGGGCTACACCTTC CAWRGVSRRGYTF
TRBJ1-5 TRBV15 - - TGTGCCACCAGCTTCGACAGGTCCGGCCAGCCCCAGCATTTT CATSFDRSGQPQHF
TRBJ1-5 TRBV29-1 - - TGCAGCGTTGCCTTGGGGGGTCTTGGCAATCAGCCCCAGCATTTT CSVALGGLGNQPQHF
TRBJ2-1 TRBV30 once - TGTGCCTGGACCCCAGGGGTCTCCTACAATGAGCAGTTCTTC CAWTPGVSYNEQFF
TRBJ1-2 TRBV5-4 few - TGTGCCAGCAGCTTGGAAGGACGGAATAACTATGGCTACACCTTC CASSLEGRNNYGYTF
TRBJ2-3 TRBV27 - - TGTGCCAGCAGTCAGAGGACAGTCCCAGATACGCAGTATTTT CASSQRTVPDTQYF
TRBJ2-7 TRBV19 few - TGTGCCAGTAGCATCACTAAAATCTCCTACGAGCAGTACTTC CASSITKISYEQYF
TRBJ2-5 TRBV5-6 few - TGTGCCAGCAGCTCGCCGGGACCCATGAGGACCCAGTACTTC CASSSPGPMRTQYF
TRBJ1-1 TRBV19 - - TGTGCCAGTAGGTTCAGGGAGGGAACTGAAGCTTTCTTT CASRFREGTEAFF
TRBJ2-2 TRBV7-9 - TRBD2 TGTGCCAGCAGCTTAGCGAGAACTAGCGGACCGAACACCGGGGAGCTGTTTTTT CASSLARTSGPNTGELFF
TRBJ1-1 TRBV30 - - TGTGCCTGGAGTGTGGCCTTAAACACTGAAGCTTTCTTT CAWSVALNTEAFF